The present T cell receptor (beta chain) was sequenced within a study of T-cell reconstitution after alpha-beta-depleted transplantation in children. General study points: Several hundred expanded graft clones reportedly gave rise to the alpha-beta T cells present about two months after transplant.

Unique molecular identifiers were built into the TCRbeta library. Via MiXCR, TCRdb re-called the PCR reads, giving one row per CDR3 protein. The table lists about 600,000 distinct CDR3 sequences, approximately 12% of them singletons. This CDR3 spans 13 amino acids. CDR1 MNHEY and CDR2 SMNVEV come from the germline V gene (reference sequence). V gave up 5 bases and J gave up 2 bases, with 10 bases separating them. As regards this clonotype: Its antigen is unknown.

The sequencing used PBMCs, mostly from graft donor cells, collected 360 days after TCRalphabeta/CD19-depleted stem cell transplant. J is TRBJ2-7 and V is TRBV27; D not resolved. The TCR was taken from a male patient between 5 and 17 years old who had a stem cell transplant for acute myeloid leukemia, so the T cells may come from the graft donor. In DNA form, the CDR3 reads TGTGCCAGCAGTCAAGGGCGTCCCTACGAGCAGTACTTC. This sequence encodes CASSQGRPYEQYF.